This TCR beta chain came from a study of T cell repertoires in cytomegalovirus infection. Study as a whole: Newly reported HLA-C-restricted and thoroughly characterized HLA-B-restricted CMV epitopes were employed. Through public TCR beta signatures, both CMV infection and matching HLA type were indicated.

This clonotype showed up just a few times. Antigen specificity is unknown. The V and J ends lost 4 bases and 3 bases respectively, with 13 bases between them. This CDR3 contains 14 residues. CDR1 SGHRS and CDR2 YFSETQ come from the germline V gene. Findings and limits, study-wide: CMV-specific TCR beta clonotypes restricted by HLA-C were the ones dominating the ex vivo response.

Using its own MiXCR run on the reads, TCRdb lists one record per CDR3 protein. This table holds about 350,000 distinct CDR3 sequences, about 34% found once. This chain joins TRBV5-1 and TRBJ2-5, with D possibly being TRBD1 or TRBD2 (7 bases each). The sequences come from cultured PBMCs, collected from culture after CMV antigen stimulation. This sequence originates from a human donor in good health (CMV status not recorded). Some clones in this sample may be carry-over from other donors' samples. The CDR3 DNA reads TGCGCCAGCAGCGTCGGGGGGACAGAAGAGACCCAGTACTTC. Translation: CASSVGGTEETQYF.